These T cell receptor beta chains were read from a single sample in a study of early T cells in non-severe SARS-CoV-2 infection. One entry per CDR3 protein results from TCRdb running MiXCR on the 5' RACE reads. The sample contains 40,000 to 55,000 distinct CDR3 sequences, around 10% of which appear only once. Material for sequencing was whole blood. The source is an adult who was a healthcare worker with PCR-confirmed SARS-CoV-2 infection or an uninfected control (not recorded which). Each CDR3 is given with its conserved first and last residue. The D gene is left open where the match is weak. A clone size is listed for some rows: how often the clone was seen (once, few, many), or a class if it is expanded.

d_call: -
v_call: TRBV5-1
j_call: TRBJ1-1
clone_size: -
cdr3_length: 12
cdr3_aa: CASSFSGGEAFF
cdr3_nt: TGCGCCAGCAGCTTTTCCGGCGGTGAAGCTTTCTTT

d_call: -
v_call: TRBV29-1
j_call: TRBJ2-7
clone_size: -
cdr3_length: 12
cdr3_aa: CSVADSSYEQYF
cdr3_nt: TGCAGCGTTGCAGACAGCTCCTACGAGCAGTACTTC

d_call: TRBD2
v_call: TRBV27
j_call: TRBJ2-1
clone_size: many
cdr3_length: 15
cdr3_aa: CASSYNSGMFDEQFF
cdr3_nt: TGTGCCAGCAGTTACAATAGCGGGATGTTTGATGAGCAGTTCTTC

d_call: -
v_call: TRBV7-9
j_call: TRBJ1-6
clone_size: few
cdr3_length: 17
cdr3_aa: CASSSPARQVAASPLHF
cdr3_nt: TGTGCCAGCAGCTCCCCTGCTCGGCAAGTCGCCGCATCACCCCTCCACTTT

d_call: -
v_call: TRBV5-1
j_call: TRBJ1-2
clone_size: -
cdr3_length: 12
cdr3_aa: CASRGANYGYTF
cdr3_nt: TGCGCCAGCAGGGGGGCTAACTATGGCTACACCTTC

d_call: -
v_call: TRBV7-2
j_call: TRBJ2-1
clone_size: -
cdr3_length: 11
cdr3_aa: CASSPINEQFF
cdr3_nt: TGTGCCAGCAGCCCGATCAATGAGCAGTTCTTC

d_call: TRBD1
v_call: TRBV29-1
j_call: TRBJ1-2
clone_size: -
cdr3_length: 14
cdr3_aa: CSALLRQGTYGYTF
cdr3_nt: TGCAGCGCCCTACTACGACAGGGGACTTATGGCTACACCTTC

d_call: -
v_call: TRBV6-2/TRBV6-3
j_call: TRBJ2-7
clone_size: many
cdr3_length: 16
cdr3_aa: CASSPDIFPRRDEQYF
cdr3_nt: TGTGCCAGCAGCCCAGATATCTTCCCCCGCCGGGACGAGCAGTACTTC

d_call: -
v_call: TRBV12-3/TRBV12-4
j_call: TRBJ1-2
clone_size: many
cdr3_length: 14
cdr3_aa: CASSLITGIYGYTF
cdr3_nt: TGTGCCAGCAGTCTGATTACAGGGATCTATGGCTACACCTTC

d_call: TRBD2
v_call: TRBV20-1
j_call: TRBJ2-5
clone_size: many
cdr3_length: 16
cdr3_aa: CSARDLSGRTRETQYF
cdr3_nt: TGCAGTGCTAGAGATCTAAGCGGGAGGACTCGGGAGACCCAGTACTTC

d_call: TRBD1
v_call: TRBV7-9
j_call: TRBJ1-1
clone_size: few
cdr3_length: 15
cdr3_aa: CASSLRGGLNTEAFF
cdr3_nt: TGTGCCAGCAGCTTGAGAGGGGGCCTGAACACTGAAGCTTTCTTT

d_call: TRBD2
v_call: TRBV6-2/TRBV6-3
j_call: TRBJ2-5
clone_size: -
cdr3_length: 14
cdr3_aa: CASRQLASQETQYF
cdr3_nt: TGTGCCAGCAGGCAACTAGCGAGCCAAGAGACCCAGTACTTC

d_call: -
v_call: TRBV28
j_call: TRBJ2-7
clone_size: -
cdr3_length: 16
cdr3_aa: CASSPPGLKGSYEQYF
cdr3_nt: TGTGCCAGCAGTCCACCCGGTTTGAAAGGCTCCTACGAGCAGTACTTC

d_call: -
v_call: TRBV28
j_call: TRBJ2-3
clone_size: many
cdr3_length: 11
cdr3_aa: CASKATDTQYF
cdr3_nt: TGTGCCAGCAAAGCAACAGATACGCAGTATTTT

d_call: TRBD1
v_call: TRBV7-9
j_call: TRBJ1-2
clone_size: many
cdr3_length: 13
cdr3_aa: CASRQGATYGYTF
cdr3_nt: TGTGCCAGTAGACAGGGGGCAACCTATGGCTACACCTTC

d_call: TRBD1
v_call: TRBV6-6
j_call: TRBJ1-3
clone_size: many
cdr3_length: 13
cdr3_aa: CASNTGAGNTIYF
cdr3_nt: TGTGCCAGCAATACAGGGGCAGGAAACACCATATATTTT

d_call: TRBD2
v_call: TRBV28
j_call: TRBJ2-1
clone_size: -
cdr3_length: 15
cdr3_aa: CASSFSGGRENEQFF
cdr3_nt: TGTGCCAGCAGTTTTTCGGGAGGAAGGGAGAATGAGCAGTTCTTC

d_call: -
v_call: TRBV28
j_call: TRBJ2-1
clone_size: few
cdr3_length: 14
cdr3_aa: CASSFLRGGDEQFF
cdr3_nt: TGTGCCAGCAGCTTTCTACGCGGCGGGGATGAGCAGTTCTTC

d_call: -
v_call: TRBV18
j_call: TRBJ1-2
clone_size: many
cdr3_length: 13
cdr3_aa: CASSPGQYYGYTF
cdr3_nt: TGTGCCAGCTCACCAGGACAGTACTATGGCTACACCTTC

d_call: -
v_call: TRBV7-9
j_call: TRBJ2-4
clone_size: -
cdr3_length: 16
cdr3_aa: CASSLGDRGAKNIQYF
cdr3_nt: TGTGCCAGCAGCTTAGGAGACAGAGGAGCCAAAAACATTCAGTACTTC

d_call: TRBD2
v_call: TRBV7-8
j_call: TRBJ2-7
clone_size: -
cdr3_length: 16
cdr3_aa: CASSSLSGADSYEQYF
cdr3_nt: TGTGCCAGCAGCAGCCTGAGCGGGGCCGACTCCTACGAGCAGTACTTC

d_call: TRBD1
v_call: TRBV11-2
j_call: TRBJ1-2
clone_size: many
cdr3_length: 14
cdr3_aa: CASSPTGGGYGYTF
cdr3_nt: TGTGCCAGCAGCCCGACAGGGGGAGGCTATGGCTACACCTTC

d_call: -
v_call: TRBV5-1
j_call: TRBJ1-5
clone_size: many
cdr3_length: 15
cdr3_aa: CASSLLGGPNQPQHF
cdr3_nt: TGCGCCAGCAGTCTGCTTGGGGGCCCCAATCAGCCCCAGCATTTT

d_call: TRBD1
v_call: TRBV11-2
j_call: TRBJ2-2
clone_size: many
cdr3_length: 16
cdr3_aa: CASSPRTGGFGGELFF
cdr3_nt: TGTGCCAGCAGCCCTAGGACAGGGGGCTTCGGCGGGGAGCTGTTTTTT

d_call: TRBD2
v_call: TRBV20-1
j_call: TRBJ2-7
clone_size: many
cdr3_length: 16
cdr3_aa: CSARSLAGERAYEQYF
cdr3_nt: TGCAGTGCTAGATCACTAGCGGGAGAGAGGGCCTACGAGCAGTACTTC

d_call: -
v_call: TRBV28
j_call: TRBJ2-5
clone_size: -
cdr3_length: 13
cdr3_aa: CATDSLNEETQYF
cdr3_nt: TGTGCCACCGACAGCCTAAATGAAGAGACCCAGTACTTC

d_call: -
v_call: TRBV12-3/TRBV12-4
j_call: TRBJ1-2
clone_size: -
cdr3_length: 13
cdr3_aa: CASTPGQVNGYTF
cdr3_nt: TGTGCCAGCACCCCCGGCCAGGTCAATGGCTACACCTTC

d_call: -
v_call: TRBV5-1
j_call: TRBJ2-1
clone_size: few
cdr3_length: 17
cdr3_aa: CASSLDLIGLSANEQFF
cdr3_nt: TGCGCCAGCAGCTTGGATCTCATTGGCCTCTCCGCGAATGAGCAGTTCTTC

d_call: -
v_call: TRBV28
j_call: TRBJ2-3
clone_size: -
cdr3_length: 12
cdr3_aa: CASSPLGDTQYF
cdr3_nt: TGTGCCAGCAGTCCTCTAGGGGATACGCAGTATTTT

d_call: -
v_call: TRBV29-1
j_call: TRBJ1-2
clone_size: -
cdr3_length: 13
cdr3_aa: CSAMDTRGGGYTF
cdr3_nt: TGCAGCGCTATGGACACCCGAGGGGGGGGCTACACCTTC

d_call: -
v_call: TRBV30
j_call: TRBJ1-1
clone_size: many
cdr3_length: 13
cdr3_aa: CAWSVILNTEAFF
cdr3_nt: TGTGCCTGGAGTGTAATCCTAAACACTGAAGCTTTCTTT

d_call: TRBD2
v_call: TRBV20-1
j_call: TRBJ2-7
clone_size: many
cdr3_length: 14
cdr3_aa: CSATREGLRDEQYF
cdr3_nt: TGCAGTGCCACGCGGGAGGGCCTAAGGGACGAGCAGTACTTC

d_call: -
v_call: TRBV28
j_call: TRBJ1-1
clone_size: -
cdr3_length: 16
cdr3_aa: CASSLRVRQDNTEAFF
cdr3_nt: TGTGCCAGCAGTTTGAGGGTGCGGCAGGATAACACTGAAGCTTTCTTT

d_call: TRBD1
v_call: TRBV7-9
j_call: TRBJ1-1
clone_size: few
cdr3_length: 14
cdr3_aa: CASSLGQANTEAFF
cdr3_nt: TGTGCCAGCAGCCTGGGACAGGCTAACACTGAAGCTTTCTTT

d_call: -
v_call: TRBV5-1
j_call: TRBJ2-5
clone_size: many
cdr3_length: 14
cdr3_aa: CASSFLRDKETQYF
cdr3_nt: TGCGCCAGCAGCTTTCTCCGGGACAAAGAGACCCAGTACTTC

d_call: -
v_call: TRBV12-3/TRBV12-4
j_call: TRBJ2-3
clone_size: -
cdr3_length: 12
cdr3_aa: CASSGHLTPQYF
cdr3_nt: TGTGCCAGCAGCGGGCACTTAACTCCGCAGTATTTT

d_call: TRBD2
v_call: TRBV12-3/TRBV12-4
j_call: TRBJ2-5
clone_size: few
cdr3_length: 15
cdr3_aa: CASTMGLAGEETQYF
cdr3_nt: TGTGCCAGCACCATGGGTCTAGCGGGAGAAGAGACCCAGTACTTC

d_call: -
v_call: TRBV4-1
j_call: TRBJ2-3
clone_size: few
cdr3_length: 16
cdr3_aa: CASSQEGTLSTDTQYF
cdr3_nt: TGCGCCAGCAGCCAAGAAGGGACCCTTAGCACAGATACGCAGTATTTT

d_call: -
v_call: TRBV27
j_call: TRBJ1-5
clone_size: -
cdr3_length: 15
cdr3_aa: CASSLWGNSNQPQHF
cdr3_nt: TGTGCCAGCAGTTTATGGGGGAATAGCAATCAGCCCCAGCATTTT

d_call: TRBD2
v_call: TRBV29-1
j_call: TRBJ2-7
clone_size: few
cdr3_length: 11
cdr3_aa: CSVGGGYEQYF
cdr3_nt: TGCAGCGTTGGCGGGGGCTACGAGCAGTACTTC

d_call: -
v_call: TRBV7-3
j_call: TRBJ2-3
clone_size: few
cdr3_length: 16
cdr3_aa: CASSQNSGLSTDTQYF
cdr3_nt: TGTGCCAGCAGCCAAAATAGCGGTCTCAGCACAGATACGCAGTATTTT

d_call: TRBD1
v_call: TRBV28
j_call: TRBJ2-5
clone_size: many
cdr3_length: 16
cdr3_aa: CASSQLGTGGVETQYF
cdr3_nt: TGTGCCAGCAGCCAGCTCGGGACAGGGGGCGTTGAGACCCAGTACTTC

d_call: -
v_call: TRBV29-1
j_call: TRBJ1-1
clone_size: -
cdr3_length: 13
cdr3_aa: CSVEVGHNTEAFF
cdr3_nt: TGCAGCGTTGAAGTGGGACACAACACTGAAGCTTTCTTT

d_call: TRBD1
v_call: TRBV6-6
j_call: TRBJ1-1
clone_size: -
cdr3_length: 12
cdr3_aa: CASSQQGAEAFF
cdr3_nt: TGTGCCAGCAGCCAACAGGGGGCCGAAGCTTTCTTT

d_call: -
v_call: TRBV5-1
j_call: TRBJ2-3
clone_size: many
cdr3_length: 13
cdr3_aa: CASSLEFTDTQYF
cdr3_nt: TGCGCCAGCAGCTTGGAATTCACAGATACGCAGTATTTT

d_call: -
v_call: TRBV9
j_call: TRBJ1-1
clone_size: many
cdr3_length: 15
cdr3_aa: CASSVAFQGNTEAFF
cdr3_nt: TGTGCCAGCAGCGTAGCTTTCCAGGGTAACACTGAAGCTTTCTTT

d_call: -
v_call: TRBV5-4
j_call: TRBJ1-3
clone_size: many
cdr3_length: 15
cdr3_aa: CASSLGTASGNTIYF
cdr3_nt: TGTGCCAGCAGCTTGGGGACAGCCTCTGGAAACACCATATATTTT

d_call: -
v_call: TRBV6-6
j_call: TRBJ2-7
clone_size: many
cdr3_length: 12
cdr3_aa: CASSYFTREQYF
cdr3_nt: TGTGCCAGCAGTTACTTTACAAGGGAGCAGTACTTC

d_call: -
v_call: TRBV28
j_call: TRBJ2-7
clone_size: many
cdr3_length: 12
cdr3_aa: CATGLSSYEQYF
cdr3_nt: TGTGCCACTGGCCTCAGCTCCTACGAGCAGTACTTC

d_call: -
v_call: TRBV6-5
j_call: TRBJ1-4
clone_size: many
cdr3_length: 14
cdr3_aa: CASSYGGPREKLFF
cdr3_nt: TGTGCCAGCAGTTACGGGGGCCCCCGTGAAAAACTGTTTTTT

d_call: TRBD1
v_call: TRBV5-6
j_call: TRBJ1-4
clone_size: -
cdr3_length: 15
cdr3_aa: CASSRRQGGYEKLFF
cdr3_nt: TGTGCCAGCAGCCGGCGACAGGGCGGTTATGAAAAACTGTTTTTT

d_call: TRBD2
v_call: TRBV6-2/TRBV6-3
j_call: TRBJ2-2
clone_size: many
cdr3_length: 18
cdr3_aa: CASTRWGTSGRYTGELFF
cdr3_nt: TGTGCCAGCACCCGTTGGGGGACTAGCGGGAGATACACCGGGGAGCTGTTTTTT

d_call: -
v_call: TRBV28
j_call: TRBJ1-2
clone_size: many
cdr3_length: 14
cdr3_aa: CASSLGNSNYGYTF
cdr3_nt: TGTGCCAGCAGTTTAGGGAACAGCAACTATGGCTACACCTTC